The 18 T cell receptor beta chains below were found in one sample sequenced in a study of shared clonotypes between healthy human individuals. Data came from immunoSEQ multiplex PCR; TCRdb stores just in-frame clones and leaves some out. Of fewer than 1 million clones listed, around 96% are singletons. CD8 cells classed as naive were CD45RO-negative and positively selected for CCR7, excluding terminally differentiated effector memory CD45RA+ cells. The sample was naive CD8+ T cells sorted from blood. These receptors all come from a man younger than 40 in good health.

The rearrangement joins TRBV13 to TRBJ2-7; D unclear. The CDR3 length is 18 residues. CDR1 is PRHDT and CDR2 is FYEKMQ in the germline V gene (reference sequence). V lost 1 base and J 2 bases, leaving 21 bases between the germline ends. CDR3 loop: CASSLAQFPSRYTYEQYF. The CDR3 nucleotides read TGTGCCAGCAGCTTAGCCCAGTTTCCCAGCAGATATACCTACGAGCAGTACTTC.

The chain links TRBV11-2 to TRBJ2-7; D gene unclear. The germline V and J ends were trimmed by 6 bases and 3 bases, with 9 bases remaining between them. The length of the CDR3 is 12 residues. Germline V gene lookup returns CDR1 SGHAT and CDR2 FQNNGV. This CDR3 is CASRYNYYEQYF. Written as DNA, the CDR3 is TGTGCCAGCAGGTACAACTACTACGAGCAGTACTTC.

This clone was detected only once. The chain links TRBV29-1 to TRBJ2-2, with 7 bases lining up with TRBD2. There are 14 residues in the CDR3. Trimming cost V 6 bases and J 7 bases; bases outside gene matches: 11. Per germline, CDR1 SQVTM and CDR2 ANQGSEA. DNA of the CDR3: TGCAGCGTCACCGGGACTATGATAGGCGGGGAGCTGTTTTTT. As protein: CSVTGTMIGGELFF.

This rearrangement joins TRBV7-9 to TRBJ2-7, with D possibly being TRBD1 or TRBD2 (5 bases each). CDR3 length: 13 residues. V was clipped by 4 bases and J by 2 bases, with 9 bases between them. CDR1 and CDR2 (germline): SEHNR, FQNEAQ (reference sequence). The CDR3 coding sequence is TGTGCCAGCAGCTGGGACGGACCCTACGAGCAGTACTTC. Translated: CASSWDGPYEQYF.

Note on this clone: Different DNA sequences within this sample yield the same CDR3. J is TRBJ2-1 and V is TRBV11-2; TRBD2 matches 14 bases. The CDR3 length is 15 residues. Germline V gene lookup returns CDR1 SGHAT and CDR2 FQNNGV. Trimming at V came to 5 bases and at J to 6 bases, leaving 3 bases not matched to a gene. The CDR3 bases are TGTGCCAGCAGCCTCGGGACTAGCGGGAGCAATGAGCAGTTCTTC. The encoded protein is CASSLGTSGSNEQFF. Full variable domain (rest looked up from reference TRBV11-2 and TRBJ2-1): EAGVAQSPRYKIIEKRQSVAFWCNPISGHATLYWYQQILGQGPKLLIQFQNNGVVDDSQLPKDRFSAERLKGVDSTLKIQPAKLEDSAVYLCASSLGTSGSNEQFFGPGTRLTVL.

The chain is built from TRBV7-9 and TRBJ2-7; TRBD1 aligns across 8 bases. Germline V gives CDR1 SEHNR, CDR2 FQNEAQ (reference sequence). CDR3 length equals 16 residues. Trimming took 5 bases from V and 5 from J; bases not matched to a gene: 14. The CDR3 DNA is TGTGCCAGCAGCCCTTCCGGGAGCAGGGGGCCCGACGAGCAGTACTTC. It specifies CASSPSGSRGPDEQYF.

This sequence joins TRBV27 and TRBJ1-2, with TRBD1 matching 11 bases. This CDR3 contains 13 residues. Germline CDR1 reads MNHEY; CDR2 reads SMNVEV (reference sequence). Trimming removed 8 bases from V and 3 bases from J; junction bases left unmatched: 2. The CDR3 nucleotides are TGTGCCAGCGGGGACAGGGGGTACTATGGCTACACCTTC. It encodes CASGDRGYYGYTF.

This chain connects TRBV13 to TRBJ2-2; tentatively, D is TRBD1 (6 bases). V was pared by 5 bases and J by 2 bases, with 24 bases between. The germline V gene has CDR1 PRHDT and CDR2 FYEKMQ (reference sequence). The length of the CDR3 is 19 residues. This chain's CDR3 is CASSTHREGAFLNTGELFF. The CDR3 DNA is TGTGCCAGCAGCACCCACAGGGAAGGAGCCTTCCTTAACACCGGGGAGCTGTTTTTT.

The chain combines TRBV4-1 with TRBJ2-3, with unresolved D. The CDR3 is 11 residues long. CDR1 MGHRA and CDR2 YSYEKL come from the germline V gene. Trimming pared 5 bases from V and 4 bases from J, leaving 4 bases between. CDR3: CASSGSDTQYF. The CDR3 nucleotides read TGCGCCAGCAGCGGCTCAGATACGCAGTATTTT.

This chain links TRBV6-5 with TRBJ1-5, with D possibly being TRBD1 (5 bases). CDR1 and CDR2 from the germline V gene are MNHEY and SVGAGI. The CDR3 sequence is 16 residues long. Trimming took 4 bases from V and 2 from J, leaving 15 bases between them. In DNA form, the CDR3 reads TGTGCCAGCAGTTGGGGACCGCCGGACGGCAATCAGCCCCAGCATTTT. This codes for CASSWGPPDGNQPQHF.

The V and J genes are TRBV27 and TRBJ2-1; 7 nucleotides line up with TRBD2. The junction had 6 bases not matched to a gene; V was cut back by 0 bases and J by 4 bases. CDR1 is MNHEY, CDR2 SMNVEV, per germline (reference sequence). The CDR3 covers 16 residues. The CDR3 reads CASSLSLASGYNEQFF. CDR3 sequence (DNA): TGTGCCAGCAGTTTATCATTGGCTAGCGGATACAATGAGCAGTTCTTC.

The chain combines TRBV19 with TRBJ2-1; TRBD1 aligns across 12 bases. J was trimmed by 10 bases and V by 5 bases; bases with no gene match: 9. Germline loops: CDR1 LNHDA, CDR2 SQIVND (reference sequence). This CDR3 contains 15 residues. CDR3 sequence (DNA): TGTGCCAGTAGTCTAACCGGGACAGGGGGCACAGAGCAGTTCTTC. Translating it yields CASSLTGTGGTEQFF.

This chain connects TRBV29-1 to TRBJ2-2; D ambiguous. V lost 7 bases and J 5 bases, leaving 8 bases between the germline ends. Germline values: CDR1 SQVTM, CDR2 ANQGSEA. The length of the CDR3 is 11 residues. CDR3 loop: CSGSWTGELFF. For the CDR3, the DNA is TGCAGCGGCTCATGGACCGGGGAGCTGTTTTTT.

The chain couples TRBV14 to TRBJ2-7, with 8 bases identical to TRBD1. This CDR3 comprises 14 residues. The junction had 7 bases not matched to a gene; V was cut back by 4 bases and J by 5 bases. CDR1 SGHDN and CDR2 FVKESK come from the germline V gene. This chain's CDR3 is CASSLRTGLDEQYF. In nucleotides, the CDR3 is TGTGCCAGCAGCCTACGGACAGGGCTCGACGAGCAGTACTTC.

The V call is TRBV21-1, the J call TRBJ2-7; the table's D call of TRBD2 was not tested on the DNA. TRBV21-1 has pseudogene status. This CDR3 is 13 amino acids long. The CDR3 region has the DNA TGTGCCAGCAGGACCGGACTAGCCTACGAGCAGTACTTC. This codes for CASRTGLAYEQYF.

The chain recombines TRBV6-5 with TRBJ1-1; tentatively, D is TRBD1 (5 bases). The V gene's germline CDR1 is MNHEY and CDR2 SVGAGI. Trimming cost V 2 bases and J 6 bases, with 16 bases left between them. This CDR3 contains 15 residues. CDR3 in amino acids: CASSYQGAQKPEAFF. CDR3 nucleotide sequence: TGTGCCAGCAGTTACCAAGGGGCGCAGAAACCTGAAGCTTTCTTT.

V is TRBV11-2 and J is TRBJ2-1, with 7 bases lining up with TRBD2. This CDR3 is 15 amino acids long. In germline, CDR1 is SGHAT, CDR2 FQNNGV. After removal of 4 bases from V and 4 bases from J, the junction contained 7 bases not matched to a gene. CDR3 amino acids: CASSSMREKYNEQFF. The CDR3 coding sequence is TGTGCCAGCAGCTCGATGCGGGAGAAATACAATGAGCAGTTCTTC.

The chain links TRBV6-4 to TRBJ2-3; 8 nucleotides match TRBD2. Germline V gene data show CDR1 as MRHNA and CDR2 as SNTAGT. CDR3 length: 15 amino acids. With 0 bases clipped from V and 4 bases from J, the junction kept 3 bases outside the gene matches. The CDR3 DNA is TGTGCCAGCAGTGACTCAGCGGGAGCTCCAGATACGCAGTATTTT. It is translated as CASSDSAGAPDTQYF.